This T cell receptor (beta chain) stems from a study of T cells in Graves' hyperthyroidism and ophthalmopathy (dated by TCRdb to between 2018 and 2021). At the level of the whole study: Peripheral blood samples were taken at initial diagnosis, before any treatment was given. To identify distinguishing TCR V-J signatures, a discovery cohort of 100 or so patients was used, comprising 43 with Graves' ophthalmopathy and about 59 with stable Graves' hyperthyroidism. An independent validation cohort of about 19 hyperthyroidism patients and about 15 patients who later progressed to ophthalmopathy tested prospective prediction of ophthalmopathy. The 75 to 100 discovery patients were randomly split 7:3 into training and test sets. The study also compared thyroid tissue and blood T-cell repertoires from roughly six Graves' hyperthyroidism patients. Following sampling, methimazole starting at 30 mg daily was given to hyperthyroidism patients, and high-dose intravenous methylprednisolone was given to ophthalmopathy patients. According to the paper, TCR Vbeta CDR3 sequencing was carried out on approximately 140 peripheral blood samples, which came from under 50 ophthalmopathy, around 74 hyperthyroidism and 17 progressor patients.

Graves' hyperthyroidism was defined as stable when no progression to ophthalmopathy occurred over 18 months of follow-up. The hyperthyroidism patients were between 18 and 65 years old and newly diagnosed, with a disease duration of less than 2 months. Exclusion was applied to patients with uncontrolled infections, other autoimmune diseases, pregnancy or lactation. Clinical symptoms, serum thyroxine and TRAb, thyroid ultrasound, and orbital computed tomography formed the basis for the diagnoses. PBMCs were separated from roughly 9.3 ml of fresh peripheral blood using Ficoll-Paque density gradient centrifugation. Total RNA was extracted with Trizol reagent, and quality was checked on an Agilent 2100 Bioanalyzer. What the study reported, not specific to this receptor: During validation, the model predicted progression to ophthalmopathy a median of about 6.3 months ahead of onset, with around 65% sensitivity and 72% to 85% specificity. In cross-validation, a model built on a 13 V-J signature told ophthalmopathy apart from stable hyperthyroidism with approximately 90% sensitivity and about 81% specificity, and in testing the same model reached 80%/75%. Most expanded thyroid clonotypes (frequency above 0.001) were also detected in blood, suggesting blood repertoires may reflect thyroid immune responses. Sample size was not statistically predetermined, and blinding of investigators to group allocation was not performed.

The TCR beta CDR3 regions were amplified from the RNA transcripts. The first round of RT-PCR for the TCR CDR3 was performed with the HTBI primer set and the Qiagen OneStep RT-PCR kit. Libraries were constructed in a second round of multiplex PCR, after which size selection and purification were performed. Sequencing of the libraries was done on an Illumina HiSeq2000 using paired-end 100 bp reads. As for the original processing: SOAPnuke was used to process the raw data, with reads discarded if the reads contained adapters or uncalled bases, had a mean Phred below 15, or lacked an exact constant-primer or identifier match. High-quality paired reads were merged using COPE v1.2.5, and each unique nucleotide sequence was defined as a clonotype. MiTCR v1.1 was used to align clonotypes to the IMGT TRBV, TRBD and TRBJ reference segments. The analysis included only V-J combinations with a frequency above 0.0001, which together covered around 99% of the repertoires. The TCS score was defined as F50 (clonal expansion) divided by E x V (chaos), with BLOSUM62-based TCRdist calculated between CDR3 peptides within each V-J. Welch's t-statistics and random forest reduced approximately 520 V-J features to about 13, which were used in a naive Bayes classifier (R e1071). The public reads were reanalyzed by TCRdb: fastp trimming at Q25, MiXCR alignment, in-frame beta chains only. Rows with one shared CDR3 protein collapse into an entry with the most common genes and DNA. V and J calls and clone size were set by TCRdb, not the authors. Within this sample are about 200,000 distinct CDR3 sequences, with around 17% of them counted one time only. About 45% of the sample comes from the top ten.

As encoded in the germline V gene, CDR1 is SGHTA while CDR2 is FQGNSA. The CDR3 has 16 amino acids, counting the end cysteine and phenylalanine. Of the read, only the CDR3 DNA is kept; its 48 bases are in frame from base 1. Trimmed from V: 2 bases; trimmed from J: 2 bases; junction bases lacking a gene match: 7. This clonotype was recorded many times. It has no known antigen specificity. One base away there is no much larger clone; base qualities are not given. Material for sequencing was blood. The source is a man aged 35 to 55 with Graves' hyperthyroidism. The rearrangement joined TRBV7-2 to TRBJ2-3, and 7 junction bases match TRBD2. CDR3 sequence: CASSLWRGGDTDTQYF. The sequenced DNA is TGTGCCAGCAGCTTATGGCGCGGGGGAGACACAGATACGCAGTATTTT.